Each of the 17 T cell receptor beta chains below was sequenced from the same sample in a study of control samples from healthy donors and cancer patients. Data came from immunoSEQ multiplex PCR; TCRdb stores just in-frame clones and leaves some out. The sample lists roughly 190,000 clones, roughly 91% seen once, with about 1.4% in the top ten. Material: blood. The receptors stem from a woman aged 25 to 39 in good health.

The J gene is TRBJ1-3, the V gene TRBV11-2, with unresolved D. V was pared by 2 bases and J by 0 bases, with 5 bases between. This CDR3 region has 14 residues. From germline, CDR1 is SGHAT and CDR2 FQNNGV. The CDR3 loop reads CASSLRYSGNTIYF. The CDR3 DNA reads TGTGCCAGCAGCTTACGTTACTCTGGAAACACCATATATTTT. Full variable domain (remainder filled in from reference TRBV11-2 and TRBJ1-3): EAGVAQSPRYKIIEKRQSVAFWCNPISGHATLYWYQQILGQGPKLLIQFQNNGVVDDSQLPKDRFSAERLKGVDSTLKIQPAKLEDSAVYLCASSLRYSGNTIYFGEGSWLTVV.

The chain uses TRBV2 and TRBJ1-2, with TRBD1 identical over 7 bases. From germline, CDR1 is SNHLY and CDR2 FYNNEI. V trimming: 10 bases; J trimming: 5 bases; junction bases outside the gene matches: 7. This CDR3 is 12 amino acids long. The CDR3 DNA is TGTGCCACTTGGGACAGTAAATATGGCTACACCTTC. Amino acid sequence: CATWDSKYGYTF.

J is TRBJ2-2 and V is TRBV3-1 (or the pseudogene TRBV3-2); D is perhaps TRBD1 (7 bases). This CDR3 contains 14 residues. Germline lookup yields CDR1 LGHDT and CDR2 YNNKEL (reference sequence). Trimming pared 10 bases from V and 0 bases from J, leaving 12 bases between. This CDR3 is CAIQGDSNTGELFF. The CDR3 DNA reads TGTGCCATCCAGGGGGACTCGAACACCGGGGAGCTGTTTTTT.

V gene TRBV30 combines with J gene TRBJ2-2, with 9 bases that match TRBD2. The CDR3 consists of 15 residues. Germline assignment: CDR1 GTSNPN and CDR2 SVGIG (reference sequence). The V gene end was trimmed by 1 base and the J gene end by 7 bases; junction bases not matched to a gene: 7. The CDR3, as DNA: TGTGCCTGGAGTGCGGTTAGCGGGAGAGGCGGGGAGCTGTTTTTT. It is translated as CAWSAVSGRGGELFF.

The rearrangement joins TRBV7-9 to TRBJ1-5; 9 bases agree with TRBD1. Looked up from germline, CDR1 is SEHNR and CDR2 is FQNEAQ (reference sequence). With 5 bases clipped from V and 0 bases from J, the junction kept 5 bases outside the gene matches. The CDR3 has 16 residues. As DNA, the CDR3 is TGTGCCAGCAGCCACCAGACAGGGGGTAGCAATCAGCCCCAGCATTTT. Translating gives CASSHQTGGSNQPQHF.

The CDR3 protein is CASSLQGAPNTEAFF. In DNA form, the CDR3 reads TGTGCCAGCAGCTTACAGGGGGCCCCGAACACTGAAGCTTTCTTT. V is TRBV7-9 and J is TRBJ1-1; the match to TRBD1 covers 8 bases. CDR1 and CDR2 from the germline V gene are SEHNR and FQNEAQ (reference sequence). This CDR3 comprises 15 residues. V dropped 2 bases and J dropped 1; count of bases not matched to a gene: 3.

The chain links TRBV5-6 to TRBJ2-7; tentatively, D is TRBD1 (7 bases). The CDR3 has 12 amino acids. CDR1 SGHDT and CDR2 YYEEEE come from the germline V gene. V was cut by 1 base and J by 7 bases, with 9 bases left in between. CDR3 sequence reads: CASSLQGGEQYF. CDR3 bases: TGTGCCAGCAGCTTGCAGGGGGGAGAGCAGTACTTC.

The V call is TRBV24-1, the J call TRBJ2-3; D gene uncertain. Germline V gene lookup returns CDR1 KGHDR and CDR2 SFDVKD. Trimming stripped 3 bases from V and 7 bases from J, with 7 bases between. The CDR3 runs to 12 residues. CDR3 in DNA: TGTGCCACCAGTGATGGGGTTAATACGCAGTATTTT. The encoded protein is CATSDGVNTQYF.

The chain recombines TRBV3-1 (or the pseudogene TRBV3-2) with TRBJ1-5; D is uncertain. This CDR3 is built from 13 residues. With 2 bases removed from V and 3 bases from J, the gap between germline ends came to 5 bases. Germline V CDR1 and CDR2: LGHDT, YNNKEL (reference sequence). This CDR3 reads CASSQQVNQPQHF. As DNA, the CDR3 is TGTGCCAGCAGCCAACAGGTCAATCAGCCCCAGCATTTT.

The CDR3 loop reads CASSHGQGRYNEQFF. As DNA, the CDR3 is TGTGCCAGCAGCCATGGACAGGGGAGATACAATGAGCAGTTCTTC. V gene TRBV11-3 combines with J gene TRBJ2-1; 9 nucleotides line up with TRBD1. CDR3 size: 15 residues. V dropped 5 bases and J dropped 4; count of bases not matched to a gene: 6. Germline loops: CDR1 SGHNT, CDR2 YENEEA.

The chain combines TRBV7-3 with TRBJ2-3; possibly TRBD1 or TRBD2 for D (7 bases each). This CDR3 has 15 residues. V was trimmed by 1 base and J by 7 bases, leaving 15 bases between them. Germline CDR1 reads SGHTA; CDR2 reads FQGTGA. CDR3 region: CASSLRPGGVYTQYF. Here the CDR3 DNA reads TGTGCCAGCAGCTTAAGGCCAGGGGGGGTTTATACGCAGTATTTT. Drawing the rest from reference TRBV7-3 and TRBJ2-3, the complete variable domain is GAGVSQTPSNKVTEKGKYVELRCDPISGHTALYWYRQSLGQGPEFLIYFQGTGAADDSGLPNDRFFAVRPEGSVSTLKIQRTERGDSAVYLCASSLRPGGVYTQYFGPGTRLTVL.

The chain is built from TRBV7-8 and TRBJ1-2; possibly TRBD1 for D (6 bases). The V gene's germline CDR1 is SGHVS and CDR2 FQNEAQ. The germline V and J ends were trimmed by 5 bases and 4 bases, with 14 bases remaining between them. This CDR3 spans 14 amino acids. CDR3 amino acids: CASSRDRSSYGYTF. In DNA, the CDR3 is TGTGCCAGCAGCCGAGACAGGTCCTCCTATGGCTACACCTTC.

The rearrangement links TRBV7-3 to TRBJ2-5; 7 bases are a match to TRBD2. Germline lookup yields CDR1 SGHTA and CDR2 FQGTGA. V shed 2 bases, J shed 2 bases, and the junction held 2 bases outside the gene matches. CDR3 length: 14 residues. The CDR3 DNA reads TGTGCCAGCAGCTTAGGGGGGGTTCAAGAGACCCAGTACTTC. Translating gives CASSLGGVQETQYF.

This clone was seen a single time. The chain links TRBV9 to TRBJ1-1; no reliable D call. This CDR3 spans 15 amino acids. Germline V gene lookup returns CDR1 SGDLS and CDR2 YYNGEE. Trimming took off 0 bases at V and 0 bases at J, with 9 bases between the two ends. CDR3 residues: CASSVGGNVNTEAFF. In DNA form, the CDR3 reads TGTGCCAGCAGCGTAGGAGGGAACGTGAACACTGAAGCTTTCTTT.

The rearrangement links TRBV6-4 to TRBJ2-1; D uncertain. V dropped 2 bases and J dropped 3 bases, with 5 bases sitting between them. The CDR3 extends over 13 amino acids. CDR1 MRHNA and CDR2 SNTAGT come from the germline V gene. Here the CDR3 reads CASSDTYYNEQFF. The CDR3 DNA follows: TGTGCCAGCAGTGACACGTACTACAATGAGCAGTTCTTC.

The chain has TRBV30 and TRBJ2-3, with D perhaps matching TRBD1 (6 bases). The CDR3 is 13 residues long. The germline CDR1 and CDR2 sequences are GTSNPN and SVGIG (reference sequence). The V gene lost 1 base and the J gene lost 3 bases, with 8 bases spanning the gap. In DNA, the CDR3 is TGTGCCTGGAGTGCAGGGGTTACAGATACGCAGTATTTT. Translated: CAWSAGVTDTQYF.

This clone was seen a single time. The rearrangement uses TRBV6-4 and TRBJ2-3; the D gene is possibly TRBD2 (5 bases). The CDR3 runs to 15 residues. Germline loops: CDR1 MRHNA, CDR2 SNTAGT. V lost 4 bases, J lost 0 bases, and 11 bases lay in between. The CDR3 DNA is TGTGCCAGCAGTGTGAGGGAAGCTAGCACAGATACGCAGTATTTT. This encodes CASSVREASTDTQYF.